Listed here are 32 T cell receptor beta chains from one sample, sequenced in a study of blood T cells in healthy people across ages. Primers used in a second PCR of roughly 7 to 12 cycles were a sample-barcoded 5' primer and a J-beta primer mix. TCRdb called the 5' RACE reads again in MiXCR, with one record for every CDR3 protein. This sample has 1.5 million to 2 million distinct CDR3 sequences, with 28% found just once. The sample taken for sequencing was blood. These TCRs come from a woman aged 30 to 39 in good health.

This clonotype was seen a handful of times. One end of the junction varies from germline; a read error may be responsible. The chain is built from TRBV5-1 and TRBJ2-1; perhaps TRBD2 as D (6 bases). There are 16 residues in the CDR3. Germline CDR1 SGHRS, CDR2 YFSETQ. CDR3 bases: TGCGCCTGCAGCTCGCGAGTGGGGGGAACCTACAATGAGCAGTTCTTC. Encoded protein: CACSSRVGGTYNEQFF.

V is TRBV7-6 and J is TRBJ2-7; D perhaps matches TRBD2 (5 bases). V shed 5 bases and J shed 0 bases, with 23 bases lying between them. The CDR3 runs to 18 residues. Germline values: CDR1 SGHVS, CDR2 FNYEAQ. The CDR3 loop reads CASSRGKGIHQSSYEQYF. As DNA, the CDR3 is TGTGCCAGCAGCAGAGGGAAGGGTATCCATCAGAGCTCCTACGAGCAGTACTTC.

This clonotype came up a few times. This rearrangement joins TRBV4-1 to TRBJ1-4; no clear D gene. Germline lookup yields CDR1 MGHRA and CDR2 YSYEKL. With 4 bases removed from V and 4 bases from J, the gap between germline ends came to 13 bases. The CDR3 loop spans 15 amino acids. For the CDR3, the DNA is TGCGCCAGCAGCCTTAGAGGCGGGATTAATGAAAAACTGTTTTTT. It yields the protein CASSLRGGINEKLFF.

This clonotype has a single count. A read error is possible here, since a much larger clone lies one base away. This chain uses TRBV29-1 with TRBJ2-5; the D gene is possibly TRBD1 (6 bases). The end of the DNA aligns better with TRBJ2-7, so the J call may be wrong. Germline V gene sequence: CDR1 SQVTM, CDR2 ANQGSEA. This CDR3 contains 11 residues. CDR3 in amino acids: CSVHRVYEQYF. The CDR3 region has the DNA TGCAGCGTCCACAGGGTATACGAGCAGTACTTC.

This clonotype appeared many times. V usage is TRBV27 and J usage is TRBJ2-7; perhaps D is TRBD1 or TRBD2 (6 bases each). This CDR3 has 16 residues. V was clipped by 5 bases and J by 3 bases, with 20 bases between them. Germline values: CDR1 MNHEY, CDR2 SMNVEV (reference sequence). The CDR3 loop reads CASSSPSRRGNYEQYF. The CDR3, as DNA: TGTGCCAGCAGTAGCCCCTCGAGGAGGGGGAACTACGAGCAGTACTTC.

This clonotype was seen only a few times. The chain employs TRBV6-5 and TRBJ2-3, with a possible D match to TRBD2 (5 bases). The V and J ends lost 0 bases and 4 bases respectively, with 11 bases between them. The germline V gene has CDR1 MNHEY and CDR2 SVGAGI. CDR3 size: 15 residues. The CDR3 here is CASSYSRDSADTQYF. As DNA, the CDR3 is TGTGCCAGCAGTTACTCCCGGGATAGCGCAGATACGCAGTATTTT.

This clonotype was seen ten or more times. This chain links TRBV7-2 with TRBJ1-5; D remains unclear. V lost 5 bases, J lost 1 base, and 9 bases lay in between. Germline CDR1 and CDR2: SGHTA and FQGNSA. There are 14 residues in the CDR3. The chain's CDR3 is CASSTAGSNQPQHF. The DNA for the CDR3 is TGTGCCAGCAGCACCGCGGGGAGCAATCAGCCCCAGCATTTT.

V and J are TRBV14 and TRBJ2-3, with 9 bases aligning to TRBD2. CDR1 SGHDN and CDR2 FVKESK come from the germline V gene. Trimming at V came to 4 bases and at J to 1 base, leaving 3 bases not matched to a gene. The CDR3 length is 15 residues. CDR3 residues: CASSPKRGGTDTQYF. The CDR3 DNA sequence: TGTGCCAGCAGCCCTAAGCGGGGGGGCACAGATACGCAGTATTTT. Using reference TRBV14 and TRBJ2-3 for the parts outside the CDR3, the full variable domain is EAGVTQFPSHSVIEKGQTVTLRCDPISGHDNLYWYRRVMGKEIKFLLHFVKESKQDESGMPNNRFLAERTGGTYSTLKVQPAELEDSGVYFCASSPKRGGTDTQYFGPGTRLTVL.

The rearrangement uses TRBV7-9 and TRBJ1-2; 9 positions match TRBD1. The CDR3 extends over 16 amino acids. The J segment lost 1 base and the V segment lost 8 bases, leaving 11 bases of the junction unmatched. Looked up from germline, CDR1 is SEHNR and CDR2 is FQNEAQ (reference sequence). CDR3 sequence reads: CASVLLGTGNNYGYTF. Written as DNA, the CDR3 is TGTGCCAGCGTCCTTTTAGGGACAGGGAATAACTATGGCTACACCTTC. Full variable domain (remainder filled in from reference TRBV7-9 and TRBJ1-2): DTGVSQNPRHKITKRGQNVTFRCDPISEHNRLYWYRQTLGQGPEFLTYFQNEAQLEKSRLLSDRFSAERPKGSFSTLEIQRTEQGDSAMYLCASVLLGTGNNYGYTFGSGTRLTVV.

This clonotype was observed a handful of times. It may be a read error: a sequence one base away is much more abundant. CDR3 in DNA: TGTGCCAACAGTTTTACATTGGGACACGGGGATGAAAAACTGTTTTTT. It translates to CANSFTLGHGDEKLFF. The rearrangement joins TRBV7-2 to TRBJ1-4; D may be TRBD1 (6 bases). V was trimmed by 10 bases and J by 6 bases, leaving 24 bases between them. The length of the CDR3 is 16 residues. Germline V CDR1 and CDR2: SGHTA, FQGNSA.

This clonotype was counted between two and nine times. The chain uses TRBV7-8 and TRBJ2-1; D possibly corresponds to TRBD2 (6 bases). The CDR3 spans 16 residues. The V gene lost 5 bases and the J gene lost 0 bases, with 14 bases spanning the gap. The germline V gene encodes CDR1 SGHVS and CDR2 FQNEAQ. The CDR3 nucleotides read TGTGCCAGCAGCGACTCCGGGCGGGGCTCCTACAATGAGCAGTTCTTC. Its translation is CASSDSGRGSYNEQFF.

This clonotype has more than one count but fewer than ten. This chain uses TRBV12-3 or TRBV12-4 with TRBJ2-1; maybe TRBD2 (6 bases). V lost 6 bases and J 0 bases, leaving 15 bases between the germline ends. The CDR3 consists of 16 residues. This CDR3 is CASSRGAAGSYNEQFF. Here the CDR3 DNA reads TGTGCCAGCAGCCGCGGGGCAGCGGGCTCCTACAATGAGCAGTTCTTC.

This clonotype has more than one count but fewer than ten. The CDR3: CASGLTSSYNSPLHF. CDR3 bases: TGTGCTAGTGGTTTGACGAGCTCCTATAATTCACCCCTCCACTTT. This sequence joins TRBV12-5 and TRBJ1-6; no firm D call. Trimming stripped 2 bases from V and 0 bases from J, with 5 bases between. In germline, CDR1 is LGHNT, CDR2 FRNRAP. This CDR3 is 15 amino acids long.

V and J are TRBV12-3 or TRBV12-4 and TRBJ1-5; no reliable D call. Trimming took off 3 bases at V and 6 bases at J, with 9 bases between the two ends. CDR3 length: 13 amino acids. The CDR3 DNA follows: TGTGCCAGCAGTTTTCAACCTTTTCAGCCCCAGCATTTT. It translates to CASSFQPFQPQHF.

This clonotype turned up a few times. The chain uses TRBV4-2 and TRBJ2-3; 7 positions match TRBD2. Germline V CDR1 and CDR2: LGHNA, YNFKEQ. V trimming: 1 base; J trimming: 1 base; junction bases outside the gene matches: 2. The CDR3 totals 15 residues. The DNA of the CDR3 is TGTGCCAGCAGCCAAGCGGGACTACGCACAGATACGCAGTATTTT. Amino acid sequence: CASSQAGLRTDTQYF.

There are a few counts of this clonotype. The chain carries TRBV6-5 and TRBJ1-1; D might be TRBD1 (6 bases). Trimming shortened V by 2 bases and J by 4 bases, and 14 bases separated the two germline ends. Per the germline V gene, CDR1 is MNHEY and CDR2 is SVGAGI. This CDR3 is built from 15 residues. The CDR3 bases are TGTGCCAGCAGTTACACGATGGGGGCGAGCACTGAAGCTTTCTTT. Amino acids: CASSYTMGASTEAFF.

This chain links TRBV29-1 with TRBJ2-3; TRBD2 matches 9 bases. Germline V gene data show CDR1 as SQVTM and CDR2 as ANQGSEA. The CDR3 is 15 residues long. V shed 7 bases and J 4 bases; nucleotides not matched to a gene: 12. The CDR3 DNA sequence: TGCAGCGCGCACGTCGGCGGGAGGGTCCCAGATACGCAGTATTTT. Protein sequence: CSAHVGGRVPDTQYF.

In its sample, this clonotype was seen a few times. One junction end disagrees with the germline gene, perhaps due to a read error. The rearrangement joins TRBV20-1 to TRBJ2-1, with TRBD2 matching 7 bases. The germline V gene has CDR1 DFQATT and CDR2 SNEGSKA (reference sequence). This CDR3 is 17 amino acids long. CDR3 amino acids: CSARASGRRELINEQFF. CDR3 in DNA: TGCAGCGCTAGAGCCTCTGGGAGGCGGGAGTTAATCAATGAGCAGTTCTTC.

The V and J genes are TRBV20-1 and TRBJ2-5, with 9 positions matching TRBD1. V lost 6 bases, J lost 5 bases, and 10 bases stayed unmatched. Germline values: CDR1 DFQATT, CDR2 SNEGSKA (reference sequence). The CDR3 spans 14 residues. The CDR3 region has the DNA TGCAGTGCGGGGCCGACAGGGGGAATGGAGACCCAGTACTTC. Translated, it gives CSAGPTGGMETQYF.

The V call is TRBV7-8, the J call TRBJ2-1, with D perhaps matching TRBD2 (5 bases). CDR3 length equals 15 residues. Germline V lookup: CDR1 SGHVS, CDR2 FQNEAQ. The V and J ends lost 5 bases and 5 bases respectively, with 16 bases between them. CDR3 bases: TGTGCCAGCAGCGACTCGTGGGAGAGGAACAATGAGCAGTTCTTC. This encodes CASSDSWERNNEQFF.

Turning to this clonotype: A read error is possible here, since a much larger clone lies one base away. The rearrangement links TRBV2 to TRBJ2-1; tentative D call: TRBD2 (6 bases). The CDR3 is 15 amino acids. CDR1 is SNHLY and CDR2 is FYNNEI in the germline V gene. CDR3 region: CVSRARETSSDEQFF. Here the CDR3 DNA reads TGTGTCAGCAGGGCCAGGGAGACTAGTTCTGATGAGCAGTTCTTC.

This clonotype was seen a handful of times. The CDR3 DNA follows: TGTGCCAGCAGAGTGGACCTTAGGGGGCCCCAGCATTTT. Residues: CASRVDLRGPQHF. The chain couples TRBV2 to TRBJ1-5; possible D gene TRBD1, 5 bases. Germline V gene data show CDR1 as SNHLY and CDR2 as FYNNEI. V dropped 6 bases and J dropped 9 bases, with 15 bases sitting between them. This CDR3 is 13 amino acids long.

This clonotype was detected only a few times. This chain connects TRBV12-3 or TRBV12-4 to TRBJ2-7; D remains ambiguous. Trimming pared 3 bases from V and 2 bases from J, leaving 14 bases between. There are 15 residues in the CDR3. The CDR3 spells CASSFSISAAYEQYF. The CDR3 nucleotides read TGTGCCAGCAGTTTTAGTATCTCAGCCGCCTACGAGCAGTACTTC.

There are many counts of this clonotype. The V gene is TRBV4-2, the J gene TRBJ2-2; 10 bases align to TRBD2. This CDR3 has 18 amino acids. V gave up 4 bases and J gave up 1 base; unmatched junction bases: 9. The germline V gene encodes CDR1 LGHNA and CDR2 YNFKEQ. The CDR3 nucleotides are TGTGCCAGCAGCCTCCGGCCTAGCGGGGGCGGGAACACCGGGGAGCTGTTTTTT. Translating it yields CASSLRPSGGGNTGELFF.

This clonotype was observed a handful of times. CDR3 residues: CASSRGGLDGYTF. The CDR3, as DNA: TGTGCCAGCAGTAGGGGGGGGCTGGATGGCTACACCTTC. The chain recombines TRBV6-5 with TRBJ1-2, with TRBD1 as a possible D gene (6 bases). This CDR3 has 13 amino acids. Trimming removed 5 bases from V and 6 bases from J, with 13 bases in between. Germline V lookup: CDR1 MNHEY, CDR2 SVGAGI.

This clonotype has a handful of counts. This chain joins TRBV20-1 and TRBJ2-2; 8 bases match TRBD2. This CDR3 region has 14 residues. The junction had 6 bases not matched to a gene; V was cut back by 5 bases and J by 4 bases. The germline V gene has CDR1 DFQATT and CDR2 SNEGSKA (reference sequence). CDR3 DNA: TGCAGTGCTTCCAGCGGGAGTGGCACCGGGGAGCTGTTTTTT. Its protein product is CSASSGSGTGELFF.

The genes are TRBV9 and TRBJ2-7; weak D call: TRBD1 (7 bases). Looked up from germline, CDR1 is SGDLS and CDR2 is YYNGEE. The ends were cut back, 3 bases at V and 4 bases at J, with 17 bases in the middle. The CDR3 runs 15 residues. CDR3 sequence: CASSALASGGYEQYF. In nucleotides, the CDR3 is TGTGCCAGCAGCGCCTTAGCGTCAGGGGGGTACGAGCAGTACTTC. Together with reference TRBV9 and TRBJ2-7, the CDR3 gives the full variable domain: DSGVTQTPKHLITATGQRVTLRCSPRSGDLSVYWYQQSLDQGLQFLIQYYNGEERAKGNILERFSAQQFPDLHSELNLSSLELGDSALYFCASSALASGGYEQYFGPGTRLTVT.

This clonotype was recorded once. V gene TRBV15 combines with J gene TRBJ2-5, with no clear D. The J call is uncertain, as TRBJ2-7 better fits the DNA end. There are 15 residues in the CDR3. CDR1 is LNHNV and CDR2 is YYDKDF in the germline V gene (reference sequence). CDR3 sequence: CATSRPGFFPYEQYF. The DNA of the CDR3 is TGTGCCACCAGCAGACCGGGTTTTTTCCCCTACGAGCAGTACTTC.

A few counts support this clonotype. The rearrangement links TRBV5-1 to TRBJ2-7, with 9 positions matching TRBD2. This CDR3 region has 15 residues. V dropped 2 bases and J dropped 7; count of bases not matched to a gene: 10. Germline-derived CDR1 and CDR2 are SGHRS and YFSETQ. CDR3 residues: CASSLRVAGVGEQYF. The CDR3 DNA is TGCGCCAGCAGCTTAAGGGTAGCGGGAGTAGGAGAGCAGTACTTC.

Ten or more counts support this clonotype. The chain has TRBV12-3 or TRBV12-4 and TRBJ2-5; D is unclear. V was shortened by 0 bases and J by 5 bases, with 7 bases between the two germline ends. This CDR3 contains 13 residues. CDR3: CASSLASPETQYF. The CDR3 bases are TGTGCCAGCAGTTTAGCGTCCCCGGAGACCCAGTACTTC.

This rearrangement joins TRBV2 to TRBJ1-4; no clear D. CDR1 is SNHLY and CDR2 is FYNNEI in the germline V gene. CDR3 length equals 14 residues. The germline V and J ends were trimmed by 2 bases and 8 bases, with 12 bases remaining between them. The CDR3 DNA is TGTGCCAGCAGTGAATTAAGGGCGGCAGAAAAACTGTTTTTT. Translated, it gives CASSELRAAEKLFF. Filled out from reference TRBV2 and TRBJ1-4, the complete variable domain reads EPEVTQTPSHQVTQMGQEVILRCVPISNHLYFYWYRQILGQKVEFLVSFYNNEISEKSEIFDDQFSVERPDGSNFTLKIRSTKLEDSAMYFCASSELRAAEKLFFGSGTQLSVL.

The genes are TRBV20-1 and TRBJ2-1; 9 bases line up with TRBD2. The CDR3 is 16 residues long. After removal of 3 bases from V and 3 bases from J, the junction contained 9 bases not matched to a gene. Per germline, CDR1 DFQATT and CDR2 SNEGSKA (reference sequence). CDR3 sequence (DNA): TGCAGTGCTAGGGGCACTAGCGGGTCCCTCTACAATGAGCAGTTCTTC. This encodes CSARGTSGSLYNEQFF.